This TCR beta chain was identified in a study of CD8 T cells in Susac syndrome. RNA in amounts of roughly 0.5 to 1 ug was reverse transcribed with random hexamers. TCRdb re-called the immunoSEQ multiplex PCR reads with MiXCR, one entry per CDR3 protein. Here the sample spans about 120,000 distinct CDR3 sequences, 94% being singletons. Germline CDR1 reads SGHRS; CDR2 reads YFSETQ. J was trimmed by 1 base and V by 5 bases; bases with no gene match: 3. The CDR3 loop spans 14 amino acids. This chain links TRBV5-1 with TRBJ2-5; 9 bases line up with TRBD2. The sequence was obtained from a human donor in good health. Sequences were obtained from CD4+ T cells from PBMCs. CDR3 bases: TGCGCCAGCAGTCGGACTAGCGCCCAAGAGACCCAGTACTTC. It yields the protein CASSRTSAQETQYF.